This T cell receptor beta chain is drawn from a study of cytomegalovirus exposure and HLA in healthy donors. Study-wide results and limits: Listed as cytomegalovirus-associated were 164 TCR beta chains. In vitro testing confirmed a few CMV-associated chains as specific for CMV antigens. According to a later analysis, TCR clusters from the first cohort tended to co-occur in the 120 or so validation repertoires.

Some clones are missing from TCRdb's copy, which holds only in-frame ones; the method was immunoSEQ multiplex PCR. Of more than 80,000 clones in the sample, about 88% were seen once. With respect to this clone: The target antigen is unknown.

The CDR3 spans 11 residues. In germline, CDR1 is MNHEY, CDR2 SMNVEV (reference sequence). Trimming removed 8 bases at V and 3 bases at J, with 7 bases between. Sequenced material: PBMCs. The sequence was obtained from a woman in her late teens or twenties in good health and CMV-seropositive. This rearrangement joins TRBV27 to TRBJ1-2, with D tentatively TRBD1 (5 bases). The CDR3 loop is CASLGDYGYTF. The CDR3 region has the DNA TGTGCCAGCCTAGGGGACTATGGCTACACCTTC.